The 30 T cell receptor beta chains below all came from one sample that was sequenced in a study of blood T cell repertoires in COVID-19. Generated by immunoSEQ multiplex PCR, the TCRdb table keeps only in-frame clones and is missing some. The sample holds about 220,000 clones, 84% seen once. Material: peripheral blood. These receptors were obtained from a man over 45 with active or convalescent COVID-19.

The chain combines TRBV7-3 with TRBJ2-6; 9 bases fit TRBD2. In germline, CDR1 is SGHTA, CDR2 FQGTGA. This CDR3 is built from 18 residues. V lost 1 base to trimming and J lost 2 bases; unmatched junction nucleotides: 6. CDR3 protein: CASSLRDASGAGANVLTF. CDR3 bases: TGTGCCAGCAGCTTAAGGGATGCTAGCGGGGCTGGGGCCAACGTCCTGACTTTC.

This rearrangement joins TRBV18 to TRBJ1-3, with TRBD1 as a possible D gene (5 bases). The CDR3 runs to 13 residues. CDR1 KGHSH and CDR2 LQKENI come from the germline V gene. Between the trimmed V and J ends, which lost 3 bases and 6 bases, there was a span of 9 bases. The CDR3 loop reads CASSPQGENTIYF. CDR3 nucleotides: TGTGCCAGCTCACCCCAGGGTGAAAACACCATATATTTT. Variable domain in full (rest from reference TRBV18 and TRBJ1-3): NAGVMQNPRHLVRRRGQEARLRCSPMKGHSHVYWYRQLPEEGLKFMVYLQKENIIDESGMPKERFSAEFPKEGPSILRIQQVVRGDSAAYFCASSPQGENTIYFGEGSWLTVV.

J is TRBJ1-3 and V is TRBV3-1 (or the pseudogene TRBV3-2), with D possibly being TRBD1 (6 bases). Germline CDR1 reads LGHDT; CDR2 reads YNNKEL (reference sequence). The CDR3 consists of 15 residues. V was pared by 5 bases and J by 0 bases, with 11 bases between. The CDR3 nucleotides read TGTGCCAGCAGCTCCGGGACACCCTCTGGAAACACCATATATTTT. Translating it yields CASSSGTPSGNTIYF.

V and J are TRBV18 and TRBJ1-3, with 7 nucleotides matching TRBD1. V lost 0 bases, J lost 8 bases, and 10 bases stayed unmatched. Germline loops: CDR1 KGHSH, CDR2 LQKENI. This CDR3 comprises 16 residues. CDR3 amino acids: CASSPPNRGFTDTIYF. CDR3 nucleotide sequence: TGTGCCAGCTCACCACCGAACAGGGGATTCACGGACACCATATATTTT.

The V call is TRBV7-2, the J call TRBJ2-5; 9 bases are shared with TRBD2. Germline V CDR1 and CDR2: SGHTA, FQGNSA. V lost 5 bases and J lost 3; bases outside the gene matches: 1. The CDR3 length is 13 residues. As DNA, the CDR3 is TGTGCCAGCAGCCGCGGGGGGGAAGAGACCCAGTACTTC. This codes for CASSRGGEETQYF.

Only a few counts were recorded for this clone. V usage is TRBV9 and J usage is TRBJ1-6; D uncertain. Germline CDR1 and CDR2: SGDLS and YYNGEE. The CDR3 sequence is 15 residues long. The germline V and J ends were trimmed by 7 bases and 0 bases, with 11 bases remaining between them. In DNA form, the CDR3 reads TGTGCCAGCGCGCCTAGGAGCTCCTATAATTCACCCCTCCACTTT. Translating it yields CASAPRSSYNSPLHF.

CDR3: CASSLGAGLSYEQYV. CDR3 DNA sequence: TGTGCCAGCAGCTTAGGAGCGGGGCTCTCCTACGAGCAGTACGTC. The J gene is TRBJ2-7, the V gene TRBV7-2, with TRBD2 identical over 7 bases. The CDR3 contains 15 residues. Per germline, CDR1 SGHTA and CDR2 FQGNSA. J gave up 0 bases and V 1 base, and 3 bases lay outside the gene matches.

V usage is TRBV6-2 or TRBV6-3 and J usage is TRBJ2-5; the match to TRBD1 covers 7 bases. Germline loops: CDR1 MNHEY, CDR2 SVGEGT. The ends lost 0 bases at V and 1 base at J; junction bases unmatched: 8. This CDR3 is built from 17 residues. This CDR3 reads CASSYSRRDRGQETQYF. DNA for the CDR3: TGTGCCAGCAGTTACTCCCGACGGGACAGAGGCCAAGAGACCCAGTACTTC.

The J gene is TRBJ2-3, the V gene TRBV6-1; possibly TRBD1 for D (6 bases). V was trimmed by 2 bases and J by 2 bases, leaving 14 bases between them. This CDR3 region has 16 residues. Germline CDR1 reads MNHNS; CDR2 reads SASEGT. Here the CDR3 reads CASSEFKQGITDTQYF. In DNA, the CDR3 is TGTGCCAGCAGTGAATTCAAACAGGGTATCACAGATACGCAGTATTTT.

The sample holds a few counts of this clone. The rearrangement uses TRBV27 and TRBJ2-3; maybe TRBD1 (6 bases). V was shortened by 4 bases and J by 0 bases, with 32 bases between the two germline ends. Per the germline V gene, CDR1 is MNHEY and CDR2 is SMNVEV (reference sequence). CDR3 length: 22 amino acids. CDR3 coding DNA: TGTGCCAGCAGTTCAGGTGATTGGGGACAAATCTTGGAGTCGAGGAGCACAGATACGCAGTATTTT. This translates into CASSSGDWGQILESRSTDTQYF.

In its sample, this clone was seen once. The chain recombines TRBV18 with TRBJ2-7; 8 bases line up with TRBD2. Germline CDR1 reads KGHSH; CDR2 reads LQKENI. V was pared by 3 bases and J by 2 bases, with 3 bases of the junction left unmatched. The CDR3 totals 14 residues. CDR3 region: CASSPGLAAYEQYF. Written as DNA, the CDR3 is TGTGCCAGCTCACCTGGACTAGCCGCCTACGAGCAGTACTTC.

This clone was seen once. The chain combines TRBV11-2 with TRBJ2-1, with D unresolved. Trimming removed 0 bases from V and 0 bases from J, with 15 bases in between. The germline CDR1 and CDR2 sequences are SGHAT and FQNNGV. CDR3 length: 18 amino acids. CDR3 in amino acids: CASSLDSAGYSSYNEQFF. In DNA form, the CDR3 reads TGTGCCAGCAGCTTAGATTCTGCCGGTTATAGCTCCTACAATGAGCAGTTCTTC.

The chain uses TRBV4-1 and TRBJ1-5; TRBD1 agrees at 8 bases. This CDR3 is built from 15 residues. In germline, CDR1 is MGHRA, CDR2 YSYEKL. J gave up 0 bases and V 5 bases, and 3 bases lay outside the gene matches. The CDR3 nucleotides read TGCGCCAGCAGCTCACAGGGGGATAGCAATCAGCCCCAGCATTTT. Amino acids: CASSSQGDSNQPQHF.

The chain recombines TRBV6-5 with TRBJ1-1, with TRBD1 matching 9 bases. This CDR3 is 14 amino acids long. Germline loops: CDR1 MNHEY, CDR2 SVGAGI. Trimming removed 7 bases from V and 9 bases from J; junction bases left unmatched: 12. CDR3 nucleotides: TGTGCCAGCATTATCCGGACAGGGGACCGAAAAGCTTTCTTT. Translated, it gives CASIIRTGDRKAFF.

This sequence joins TRBV5-1 and TRBJ1-1; possibly TRBD1 for D (5 bases). This CDR3 is 14 amino acids long. CDR1 and CDR2 (germline): SGHRS, YFSETQ. The ends were cut back, 2 bases at V and 3 bases at J, with 11 bases in the middle. This chain's CDR3 is CASSLTGGDTEAFF. CDR3 coding DNA: TGCGCCAGCAGCTTAACAGGCGGTGACACTGAAGCTTTCTTT.

This sequence joins TRBV7-9 and TRBJ2-1; 8 nucleotides align to TRBD2. The CDR3 contains 16 residues. Germline lookup yields CDR1 SEHNR and CDR2 FQNEAQ (reference sequence). J gave up 1 base and V 3 bases, and 5 bases lay outside the gene matches. As DNA, the CDR3 is TGTGCCAGCAGCTTTGGCGGGAGGAAATCCTACAATGAGCAGTTCTTC. This translates into CASSFGGRKSYNEQFF.

The V and J genes are TRBV4-1 and TRBJ2-1; tentative D call: TRBD2 (6 bases). Per the germline V gene, CDR1 is MGHRA and CDR2 is YSYEKL. The CDR3 totals 14 residues. The V end lost 1 base, the J end lost 14 bases, and 18 bases lay between the germline ends. As DNA, the CDR3 is TGCGCCAGCAGCCAAGCGGTTGTAATGCGGGATGAGTTCTTC. Its translation is CASSQAVVMRDEFF.

The chain couples TRBV2 to TRBJ1-5, with D maybe TRBD1 (6 bases). The germline V gene encodes CDR1 SNHLY and CDR2 FYNNEI. The V and J ends lost 3 bases and 5 bases respectively, with 11 bases between them. The CDR3 covers 14 residues. CDR3 sequence (DNA): TGTGCCAGCAGTGATGTACAGGGCTATCAGCCCCAGCATTTT. Translation: CASSDVQGYQPQHF.

This chain links TRBV3-1 (or the pseudogene TRBV3-2) with TRBJ2-5; D uncertain. The CDR3 runs 14 residues. Per the germline V gene, CDR1 is LGHDT and CDR2 is YNNKEL (reference sequence). Trimming cost V 1 base and J 5 bases, with 11 bases left between them. CDR3 residues: CASSQVLIEETQYF. For the CDR3, the DNA is TGTGCCAGCAGCCAAGTGTTGATAGAGGAGACCCAGTACTTC.

The CDR3 coding sequence is TGTGCCAGCAGTTTACCTCTCCACCTTGACAGGGTAAGGCCCGAGAGGTATGGCTACACCTTC. Residues: CASSLPLHLDRVRPERYGYTF. This chain uses TRBV6-2 or TRBV6-3 with TRBJ1-2; 7 bases fit TRBD1. The CDR3 loop spans 21 amino acids. The trim removed 4 bases at V and 5 bases at J, leaving 28 bases unmatched. Germline V gene data show CDR1 as MNHEY and CDR2 as SVGEGT.

This clone was counted once. The V gene is TRBV5-1, the J gene TRBJ2-7; D gene ambiguous. Trimming took 4 bases from V and 0 from J, leaving 5 bases between them. This CDR3 spans 12 amino acids. In germline, CDR1 is SGHRS, CDR2 YFSETQ. The DNA for the CDR3 is TGCGCCAGCAGCGCGAGCTCCTACGAGCAGTACTTC. This encodes CASSASSYEQYF.

The chain is built from TRBV9 and TRBJ1-2; 11 nucleotides align to TRBD1. CDR3 length: 17 residues. The V gene end was trimmed by 3 bases and the J gene end by 3 bases; junction bases not matched to a gene: 10. Looked up from germline, CDR1 is SGDLS and CDR2 is YYNGEE. CDR3 sequence: CASSAIGQGALDYGYTF. CDR3 nucleotide sequence: TGTGCCAGCAGCGCCATCGGACAGGGGGCGCTTGACTATGGCTACACCTTC.

This chain connects TRBV19 to TRBJ2-3; D is unresolved. Germline V gene sequence: CDR1 LNHDA, CDR2 SQIVND (reference sequence). This CDR3 has 13 residues. V was trimmed by 2 bases and J by 2 bases, leaving 5 bases between them. CDR3 region: CASSIRYTDTQYF. The DNA for the CDR3 is TGTGCCAGTAGTATACGCTACACAGATACGCAGTATTTT.

The gene calls are TRBV6-2 or TRBV6-3 and TRBJ2-7, with TRBD1 identical over 7 bases. V dropped 5 bases and J dropped 2; count of bases not matched to a gene: 3. The length of the CDR3 is 13 residues. The germline V gene encodes CDR1 MNHEY and CDR2 SVGEGT. In DNA form, the CDR3 reads TGTGCCAGCAGTGACAGGGACCCCTACGAGCAGTACTTC. It specifies CASSDRDPYEQYF.

The chain uses TRBV23-1 and TRBJ2-2; maybe TRBD2 (6 bases). TRBV23-1 is reported as an ORF; its role is uncertain. The ends were cut back, 4 bases at V and 4 bases at J, with 19 bases in the middle. This CDR3 region has 17 residues. DNA for the CDR3: TGCGCCAGCAGTCGACGGAGGGACGACGACTTCACCGGGGAGCTGTTTTTT. Translated, it gives CASSRRRDDDFTGELFF.

CDR3 residues: CASSAQGGYYGYTF. DNA for the CDR3: TGCGCCAGCAGTGCCCAGGGAGGGTACTATGGCTACACCTTC. The chain combines TRBV10-2 with TRBJ1-2, with D perhaps matching TRBD1 (5 bases). The CDR3 spans 14 residues. From germline, CDR1 is WSHSY and CDR2 SAAADI. Trimming stripped 4 bases from V and 3 bases from J, with 12 bases between.

The chain is built from TRBV11-2 and TRBJ2-5; TRBD2 aligns across 9 bases. V was clipped by 8 bases and J by 5 bases; unmatched bases: 12. CDR1 is SGHAT and CDR2 is FQNNGV in the germline V gene. The CDR3 runs 15 residues. CDR3 protein: CASSGERGARETQYF. The CDR3 coding sequence is TGTGCCAGCTCCGGCGAGCGGGGGGCCCGGGAGACCCAGTACTTC.

The CDR3 here is CATSDFRQWETQYF. The CDR3 DNA is TGTGCCACCAGTGATTTCCGACAGTGGGAGACCCAGTACTTC. The V gene is TRBV24-1, the J gene TRBJ2-5, with a weak D call TRBD1 (5 bases). The CDR3 extends over 14 amino acids. The V end lost 1 base, the J end lost 5 bases, and 10 bases lay between the germline ends. Germline V gene lookup returns CDR1 KGHDR and CDR2 SFDVKD.

A single count supports this clone. This chain joins TRBV19 and TRBJ2-1; the D gene is possibly TRBD2 (5 bases). CDR3 length: 15 amino acids. V was shortened by 1 base and J by 8 bases, with 15 bases between the two germline ends. CDR1 and CDR2 (germline): LNHDA, SQIVND (reference sequence). CDR3 sequence (DNA): TGTGCCAGTAGTATAGGTGGGAGAGTTCGGGATGAGCAGTTCTTC. It yields the protein CASSIGGRVRDEQFF.

The rearrangement links TRBV6-5 to TRBJ1-6; a possible D gene is TRBD1 (5 bases). Trimming removed 0 bases from V and 11 bases from J, with 14 bases in between. The CDR3 runs to 15 residues. CDR1 is MNHEY and CDR2 is SVGAGI in the germline V gene. The CDR3 spells CASSYSKGAGTPLHF. CDR3 nucleotide sequence: TGTGCCAGCAGTTACTCGAAAGGGGCCGGCACACCCCTCCACTTT.